This T cell receptor beta chain was identified in a study of CXCR3-negative and CXCR3-positive naive CD8 T cells. Study-level findings and limits: The TRB CDR3s that CXCR3-positive naive cells carried were more hydrophobic than those of CXCR3-negative naive cells.

The CDR3 consists of 16 residues. Libraries were UMI-labeled 5' RACE TRB cDNA. Reanalyzing the 5' RACE reads, TCRdb keeps one entry per CDR3 protein, without DNA. In total, the table holds about 50,000 distinct CDR3 sequences. A CD45RO-CCR7+CD27+CD95- phenotype identified naive CD8+ T cells. As to this clonotype: Its antigen is unidentified.

The chain employs TRBV12-3 or TRBV12-4 and TRBJ2-3. The sample consisted of naive CXCR3+ CD8+ T cells from blood. Subset reported: CD45RO-CCR7+CD27+CD95- naive CD8+ T cells expressing CXCR3 (TNR3+). The clonotype was recovered from a human donor in good health. Some clones in this sample may be carry-over from other donors' samples. The CDR3 is CASSFGVGGVTDTQYF.